This TCR beta chain was sequenced for a study of control samples from healthy donors and cancer patients. Assay: immunoSEQ multiplex PCR; the TCRdb copy retains only in-frame clones and omits some. The data show about 98,000 clones, roughly four fifths seen once. Germline CDR1 and CDR2: SGHRS and YFSETQ. V trimming: 2 bases; J trimming: 3 bases; junction bases outside the gene matches: 9. There are 18 residues in the CDR3. The clonotype was recovered from a man in his 60s in good health. The rearrangement joins TRBV5-1 to TRBJ2-2, with 11 positions matching TRBD2. Sequencing input: blood. In DNA form, the CDR3 reads TGCGCCAGCAGCTTTAGTACTAGCGGGAGATCGGACACCGGGGAGCTGTTTTTT. The encoded protein is CASSFSTSGRSDTGELFF.